The entry below describes one T cell receptor beta chain. The data derive from a study of blood T cell repertoires in COVID-19. On the study more broadly: Samples taken during acute and convalescent COVID-19 were collected in the United States, Italy and Spain. Nucleic acid was either cDNA or gDNA, and it came from T cells, B-cell-depleted T cells, or PBMCs.

In the authors' workflow: Amplifying reference gene primers gave estimates of nucleated cell counts. The data were produced by immunoSEQ multiplex PCR, yet TCRdb's version contains in-frame clones alone and is incomplete. Clone size and the V and J calls come from that table; the DNA yielded D and trimming. The sample holds roughly 70,000 clones, more than 80% seen once. Germline V gives CDR1 KGHSH, CDR2 LQKENI. This CDR3 has 17 residues. The junction had 7 bases not matched to a gene; V was cut back by 3 bases and J by 5 bases. The TCR was taken from a woman at least 80 years old with active COVID-19. The V and J genes are TRBV18 and TRBJ2-5, with TRBD2 identical over 15 bases. The sequenced sample was peripheral blood. CDR3 DNA sequence: TGTGCCAGCTCACCGTTCTTCGGGACTAGCGGGAGGGAGACCCAGTACTTC. Translation gives CASSPFFGTSGRETQYF.